The TCR beta chain described here comes from a study of T-cell memory formation after mild COVID-19. Study-wide findings and caveats: Some responding clones appeared in pre-infection memory, suggesting cross-reactive memory joined.

Worth noting for this clonotype: Its specificity is unknown.

Trimming took 0 bases from V and 8 from J, leaving 14 bases between them. The CDR3 covers 15 residues. From germline, CDR1 is LGHNA and CDR2 YSLEER. The 5'RACE method, run with constant-segment primers, produced TCR alpha and TCR beta cDNA libraries (carrying sample barcodes and UMIs). TCRdb itself ran the 5' RACE reads through MiXCR, one entry per CDR3 protein. The sample records about 390,000 distinct CDR3 sequences, 15% to 20% being singletons. Sequences were obtained from PBMCs or a T cell subset sorted from them (not recorded which). The rearrangement links TRBV4-3 to TRBJ2-1; possibly TRBD2 for D (6 bases). The TCR originated in a man between 18 and 35 years old who had mild COVID-19 (a few samples of this study predate the infection). Cell type and time point are not known. This chain's CDR3 is CASSQESLGGDEQFF. CDR3 nucleotide sequence: TGCGCCAGCAGCCAAGAGTCTCTCGGCGGGGATGAGCAGTTCTTC.